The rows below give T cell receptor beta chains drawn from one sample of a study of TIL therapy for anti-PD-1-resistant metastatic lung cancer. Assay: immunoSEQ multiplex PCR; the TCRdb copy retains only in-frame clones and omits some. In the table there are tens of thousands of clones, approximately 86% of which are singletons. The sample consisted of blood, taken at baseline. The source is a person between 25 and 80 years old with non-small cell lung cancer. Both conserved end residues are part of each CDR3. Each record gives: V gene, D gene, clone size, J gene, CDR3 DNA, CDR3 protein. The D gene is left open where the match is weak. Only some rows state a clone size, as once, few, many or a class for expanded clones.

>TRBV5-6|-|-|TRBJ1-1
TGTGCCAGCAGCCCCGGGATCTCGAACACTGAAGCTTTCTTT
CASSPGISNTEAFF
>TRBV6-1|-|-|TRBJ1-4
TGTGCCAGCAGTGGGCCCCTGGGGGGGGTTGCCCTTGAAAAACTGTTTTTT
CASSGPLGGVALEKLFF
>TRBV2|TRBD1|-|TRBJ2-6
TGTGCCAGCAGTGCGGGACAGGGTGACTCTGGGGCCAACGTCCTGACTTTC
CASSAGQGDSGANVLTF
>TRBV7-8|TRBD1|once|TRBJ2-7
TGTGCCAGCACCCCGACAGGGGGGGAAATCTCCTACGAGCAGTACTTC
CASTPTGGEISYEQYF
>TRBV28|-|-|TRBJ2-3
TGTGCCAGCAGTTTCCGGGGTTCCGGCACAGATACGCAGTATTTT
CASSFRGSGTDTQYF
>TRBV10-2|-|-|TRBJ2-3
TGCGCCAGCAGTGATTCTAGCTTGGCAGATACGCAGTATTTT
CASSDSSLADTQYF
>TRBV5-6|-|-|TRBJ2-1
TGTGCCAGCAGCCTAATTGGCGGCAATGAGCAGTTCTTC
CASSLIGGNEQFF
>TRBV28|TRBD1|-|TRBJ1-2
TGTGCCAGCAGTTTCGGGGACAGCTTCTATGGCTACACCTTC
CASSFGDSFYGYTF
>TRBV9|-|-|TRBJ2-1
TGTGCCAGCAGCGTAGAGGTCCCTTCCTGGAACAATGAGCAGTTCTTC
CASSVEVPSWNNEQFF
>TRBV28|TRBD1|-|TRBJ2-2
TGTGCCAGCAGTTTACCTTGGGGGACAGGGGGCGATGACGGGGAGCTGTTTTTT
CASSLPWGTGGDDGELFF
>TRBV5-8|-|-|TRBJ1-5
TGTGCCAGCAGCTTGGGCAGACCTGGCCAGCCCCAGCATTTT
CASSLGRPGQPQHF
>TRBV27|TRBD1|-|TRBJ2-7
TGTGCCAGCAGTTCAACCGGGACAGGGGCGGGCGAGCAGTACTTC
CASSSTGTGAGEQYF
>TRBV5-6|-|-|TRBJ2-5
TGTGCCAGCAGCACCCAGGGTCAAGAGACCCAGTACTTC
CASSTQGQETQYF
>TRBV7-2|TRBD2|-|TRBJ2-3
TGTGCCAGCAGCACCCGGACTAGCGGGGGCACAGATACGCAGTATTTT
CASSTRTSGGTDTQYF
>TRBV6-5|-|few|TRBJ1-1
TGTGCCAGCAGTTCCCGACAGAGAGACACTGAAGCTTTCTTT
CASSSRQRDTEAFF
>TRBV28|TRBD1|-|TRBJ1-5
TGTGCCAGCACCGACAGGGGGAATAGCAATCAGCCCCAGCATTTT
CASTDRGNSNQPQHF
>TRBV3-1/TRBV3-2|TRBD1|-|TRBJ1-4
TGTGCCAGCAGCCCACTACAGGGGACTAATGAAAAACTGTTTTTT
CASSPLQGTNEKLFF
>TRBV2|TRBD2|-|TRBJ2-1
TGTGCCAGCAGTGCGGGACTAGCGGGAGTCGGGCATGAGCAGTTCTTC
CASSAGLAGVGHEQFF
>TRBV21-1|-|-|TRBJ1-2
TGTGCCAGCAGCGCCCCGAGGGGCGGCTACACCTTC
CASSAPRGGYTF
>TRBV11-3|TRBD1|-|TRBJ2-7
TGTGCCAGCAGCCGGGGACAGGGTCTGTACGAGCAGTACTTC
CASSRGQGLYEQYF
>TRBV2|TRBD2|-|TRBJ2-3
TGTGCCAGCAGCTACACTAGCGGGGGGGAAGTGGCAGATACGCAGTATTTT
CASSYTSGGEVADTQYF
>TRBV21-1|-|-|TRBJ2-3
TGTGCCAGCAGCAAAGAGGTTAGCGGGGGGCGAAGCACAGATACGCAGTATTTT
CASSKEVSGGRSTDTQYF
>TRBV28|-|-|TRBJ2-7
TGTGCCAGCAGTCCAGGGTCCTACGAGCAGTACTTC
CASSPGSYEQYF
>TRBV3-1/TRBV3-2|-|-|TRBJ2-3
TGTGCCAGCAGCCAAGATCGGGGGATTTACACAGATACGCAGTATTTT
CASSQDRGIYTDTQYF
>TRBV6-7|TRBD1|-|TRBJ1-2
TGTGCCAGCAGTCACCCAGGGGGAAACTATGGCTACACCTTC
CASSHPGGNYGYTF
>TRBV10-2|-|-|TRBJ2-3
TGCGCCAGCAGAGCCCCGGGGTCAGATACGCAGTATTTT
CASRAPGSDTQYF
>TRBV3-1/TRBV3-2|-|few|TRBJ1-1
TGTGCCAGCAGCCAACGGGGTAGGACTGAAGCTTTCTTT
CASSQRGRTEAFF
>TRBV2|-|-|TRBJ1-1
TGTGCCAGCAGATCGGACGGAAGTGGGACTGAAGCTTTCTTT
CASRSDGSGTEAFF
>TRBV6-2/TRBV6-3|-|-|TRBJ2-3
TGTGCCAGCAGTTACCTAGCGCCCAGCACAGATACGCAGTATTTT
CASSYLAPSTDTQYF
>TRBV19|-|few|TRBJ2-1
TGTGCCAGTAAGGCCGGAGGGGGGGAAGGGGTTGAGCAGTTCTTC
CASKAGGGEGVEQFF
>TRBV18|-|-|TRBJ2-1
TGTGCCAGCTCACCCCGGGGGACCCCCTACAATGAGCAGTTCTTC
CASSPRGTPYNEQFF
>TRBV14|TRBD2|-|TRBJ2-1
TGTGCCAGCAGCCAAGGACTAACGGGGGGGCGGGCTGAGCAGTTCTTC
CASSQGLTGGRAEQFF
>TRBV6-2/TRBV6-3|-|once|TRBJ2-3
TGTGCCAGCAGTTACTTCCCCGGCAGACCGGCTAGCACAGATACGCAGTATTTT
CASSYFPGRPASTDTQYF
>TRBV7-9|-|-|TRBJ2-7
TGTGCCAGCAGGGGGGAAGGGTACGAGCAGTACTTC
CASRGEGYEQYF
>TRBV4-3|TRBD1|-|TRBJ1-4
TGCGCCAGCAGCCAAGTAGGGACAGTTGCAACTAATGAAAAACTGTTTTTT
CASSQVGTVATNEKLFF